The rows below give T cell receptor beta chains drawn from one sample of a study of ipilimumab plus nivolumab after autologous stem cell transplantation. The repertoire was sequenced with immunoSEQ multiplex PCR; TCRdb's copy has only in-frame clones and lacks some. The table includes about 16,000 clones, more than 70% detected once. The sequencing used PBMCs, collected in a trial of ipilimumab plus nivolumab as post-transplant consolidation. Every receptor here comes from a male donor with diffuse large B-cell lymphoma. Both conserved end residues are part of each CDR3. D genes are given only for firm matches. Not every row has a clone size; where given, it reads once, few, many or a size class.

j_call: TRBJ2-7
v_call: TRBV18
d_call: .
clone_size: few
cdr3_length: 14
cdr3_nt: TGTGCCAGCTCATCACCTGGTGGGTCCTACGAGCAGTACTTC
cdr3_aa: CASSSPGGSYEQYF

j_call: TRBJ1-1
v_call: TRBV6-1
d_call: .
clone_size: few
cdr3_length: 13
cdr3_nt: TGTGCCAGCAGTGAAGCGGGAAACACTGAAGCTTTCTTT
cdr3_aa: CASSEAGNTEAFF

j_call: TRBJ1-1
v_call: TRBV28
d_call: .
clone_size: .
cdr3_length: 14
cdr3_nt: TGTGCCAGCAGTTTACTTACAGGGTACACTGAAGCTTTCTTT
cdr3_aa: CASSLLTGYTEAFF

j_call: TRBJ2-7
v_call: TRBV5-1
d_call: .
clone_size: .
cdr3_length: 14
cdr3_nt: TGTGCCAGCAGCTCACGGTGGGGGTCCTACGAGCAGTACTTC
cdr3_aa: CASSSRWGSYEQYF

j_call: TRBJ2-7
v_call: TRBV5-1
d_call: TRBD1
clone_size: .
cdr3_length: 15
cdr3_nt: TGCGCCAGCAGCGCCTCCACAGGGGGCCTAAACGAGCAGTACTTC
cdr3_aa: CASSASTGGLNEQYF

j_call: TRBJ2-1
v_call: TRBV5-1
d_call: TRBD2
clone_size: .
cdr3_length: 16
cdr3_nt: TGCGCCAGCAGCCCGGGGGGGGCGGGAGGGCCCACTGAGCAGTTCTTC
cdr3_aa: CASSPGGAGGPTEQFF

j_call: TRBJ2-5
v_call: TRBV9
d_call: .
clone_size: few
cdr3_length: 15
cdr3_nt: TGTGCCAGCAGCGCGCTCGGGGGGCCGCGAGAGACCCAGTACTTC
cdr3_aa: CASSALGGPRETQYF

j_call: TRBJ1-1
v_call: TRBV5-1
d_call: .
clone_size: .
cdr3_length: 14
cdr3_nt: TGCGCCAGCAGCTTGGATACCATGAACACTGAAGCTTTCTTT
cdr3_aa: CASSLDTMNTEAFF

j_call: TRBJ1-1
v_call: TRBV5-1
d_call: .
clone_size: .
cdr3_length: 15
cdr3_nt: TGCGCCAGCAGCTTGGCGTGGGCGATGAACACTGAAGCTTTCTTT
cdr3_aa: CASSLAWAMNTEAFF

j_call: TRBJ1-2
v_call: TRBV11-3
d_call: .
clone_size: .
cdr3_length: 13
cdr3_nt: TGTGCCAGCAGCACGGGTCCGGGAGATGGCTACACCTTC
cdr3_aa: CASSTGPGDGYTF

j_call: TRBJ1-1
v_call: TRBV5-4
d_call: .
clone_size: .
cdr3_length: 14
cdr3_nt: TGTGCCAGCAGCTTGGACGGGGGGCTGACTGAAGCTTTCTTT
cdr3_aa: CASSLDGGLTEAFF

j_call: TRBJ2-3
v_call: TRBV9
d_call: .
clone_size: .
cdr3_length: 11
cdr3_nt: TGTGCCAGCAGCGTCGCAGATACGCAGTATTTT
cdr3_aa: CASSVADTQYF

j_call: TRBJ2-7
v_call: TRBV15
d_call: TRBD2
clone_size: .
cdr3_length: 14
cdr3_nt: TGTGCCACCAGCACCCGGGGGGGGCCCTACGGGCAGTACTTC
cdr3_aa: CATSTRGGPYGQYF

j_call: TRBJ2-1
v_call: TRBV7-8
d_call: .
clone_size: .
cdr3_length: 16
cdr3_nt: TGTGCCAGCAGCTCTTCCAGGGAAGGGTATAACAATGAGCAGTTCTTC
cdr3_aa: CASSSSREGYNNEQFF

j_call: TRBJ2-1
v_call: TRBV5-4
d_call: TRBD2
clone_size: .
cdr3_length: 16
cdr3_nt: TGTGCCAGCAGCTTGGGAGGTGCGGGGGGTGACAATGAGCAGTTCTTC
cdr3_aa: CASSLGGAGGDNEQFF

j_call: TRBJ2-1
v_call: TRBV7-2
d_call: .
clone_size: .
cdr3_length: 13
cdr3_nt: TGTGCCAGCAGCTTAGACCCTAGTGGGCAGCAGTTCTTC
cdr3_aa: CASSLDPSGQQFF

j_call: TRBJ1-1
v_call: TRBV5-1
d_call: .
clone_size: .
cdr3_length: 13
cdr3_nt: TGCGCCAGCAGCTTGGTTGTGGGCACTGAAGCTTTCTTT
cdr3_aa: CASSLVVGTEAFF

j_call: TRBJ1-1
v_call: TRBV2
d_call: .
clone_size: .
cdr3_length: 13
cdr3_nt: TGTGCCAGCAGTGAAGTAGAGAACACTGAAGCTTTCTTT
cdr3_aa: CASSEVENTEAFF

j_call: TRBJ2-7
v_call: TRBV9
d_call: TRBD2
clone_size: .
cdr3_length: 18
cdr3_nt: TGTGCCAGCAGCGTAACGAGACTAGCGGGCCCGAACCCCTACGAGCAGTACTTC
cdr3_aa: CASSVTRLAGPNPYEQYF